The clone carrying this TCR beta chain came up many times. What it binds is not known. This CDR3 contains 14 residues. Looked up from germline, CDR1 is MNHNS and CDR2 is SASEGT. V trimming: 4 bases; J trimming: 7 bases; junction bases outside the gene matches: 6. This specimen belongs to a study of identical twins. General study points: Among beta out-of-frame sequences, excess sharing between twins appeared weaker.

Template switching (which added a universal primer site) was used, and cDNA carried unique molecular identifiers. TCRdb recomputed calls from the 5' RACE reads with MiXCR, one row per CDR3 protein. The sample comprises around 680,000 distinct CDR3 sequences, less than 10% of which are singletons, and around 0.98% rests with the top ten. The same data also went into a second study, on yellow fever vaccine responses in identical twins.

The sample taken for sequencing was PBMCs. V and J are TRBV6-1 and TRBJ2-2, with 7 positions matching TRBD1. The TCR comes from a young woman in good health. DNA of the CDR3: TGTGCCAGCAGTGTAGACAGGGCGGTCGGGGAGCTGTTTTTT. Amino acid sequence: CASSVDRAVGELFF.